The 14 T cell receptor beta chains listed next were all sequenced from one sample in a study of regulatory T cells in long-lasting Graves disease (TCRdb year 2021). The time point label here, explained by the study, means: persistent/refractory GD, antithyroid drugs over 5 years with positive TRAb. For both TCR sequencing and RNA sequencing, RNA was extracted from PBMCs in TRIzol. Library preparation used multiplex PCR. The sample was run on an Illumina HiSeq 4000. CDR3 regions were amplified by Arm-PCR with iRepertoire HTBI primers to construct TCR beta libraries. TCRdb reprocessed the public reads (quality trimming at Q25 with fastp, clone calling with MiXCR) and kept in-frame beta chains. Identical CDR3 protein sequences are pooled into one entry, listed with their most common genes and DNA. Recorded for this sample are roughly 360,000 distinct CDR3 sequences; approximately 25% of them occurred a single time. Jointly, the top ten make up approximately 28% of the sample.

The material was peripheral blood mononuclear cells (PBMCs), obtained when the disease was refractory, from a patient treated with antithyroid drugs. The receptors come from a middle-aged woman with Graves disease. Donor details come from another sample of the same person, matched by shared clones.

V gene TRBV6-5 combines with J gene TRBJ1-1; D gene ambiguous. V lost 0 bases to trimming and J lost 1 base, with 6 bases between them. CDR1 is MNHEY, CDR2 SVGAGI, per germline. This CDR3 has 14 residues. CDR3 in DNA: TGTGCCAGCAGTTACTCGGACTCGAACACTGAAGCTTTCTTT. This encodes CASSYSDSNTEAFF.

Ten or more counts support this clonotype. The chain uses TRBV28 and TRBJ1-1, with D possibly matching TRBD1 (5 bases). V shed 3 bases and J shed 3 bases, with 8 bases lying between them. This CDR3 has 13 residues. In germline, CDR1 is MDHEN, CDR2 SYDVKM. The CDR3 region is CASSLGTYTEAFF. The CDR3 region has the DNA TGTGCCAGCAGTTTGGGGACCTACACTGAAGCTTTCTTT.

In this sample, this clonotype turned up a few times. V and J are TRBV3-1 and TRBJ2-4; 7 bases line up with TRBD1. The CDR3 loop spans 15 amino acids. The germline V gene has CDR1 LGHDT and CDR2 YNNKEL (reference sequence). Unmatched junction bases numbered 3, after V lost 1 base and J lost 3 bases. In DNA, the CDR3 is TGTGCCAGCAGCCAAGGGTCAGGGGGCAAAAACATTCAGTACTTC. Translation gives CASSQGSGGKNIQYF.

The CDR3 sequence: CASSLEGIRYTEAFF. The CDR3 DNA reads TGCGCCAGCAGCTTGGAGGGCATTAGGTACACTGAAGCTTTCTTT. This chain connects TRBV5-1 to TRBJ1-1; no clear D. The CDR3 is 15 residues long. V was cut by 0 bases and J by 3 bases, with 12 bases left in between. Germline CDR1 and CDR2: SGHRS and YFSETQ.

This clonotype showed up just a few times. The rearrangement joins TRBV20-1 to TRBJ2-7; 9 bases map to TRBD2. This CDR3 spans 15 amino acids. V was pared by 6 bases and J by 0 bases, with 9 bases of the junction left unmatched. Germline assignment: CDR1 DFQATT and CDR2 SNEGSKA (reference sequence). The CDR3 bases are TGCAGTGCCTCCCATAGCGGGAGTCGCTCCTACGAGCAGTACTTC. The encoded protein is CSASHSGSRSYEQYF.

This clonotype was detected only once. This chain uses TRBV2 with TRBJ2-7; possible D gene TRBD1, 6 bases. V lost 6 bases, J lost 4 bases, and 16 bases lay in between. Germline V gives CDR1 SNHLY, CDR2 FYNNEI. The CDR3 contains 14 residues. In DNA, the CDR3 is TGTGCCAGCAGCAGCCACAGGGCCCCTTACGAGCAGTACTTC. This sequence encodes CASSSHRAPYEQYF. The full variable domain, in which reference TRBV2 and TRBJ2-7 provide the parts outside the CDR3, is EPEVTQTPSHQVTQMGQEVILRCVPISNHLYFYWYRQILGQKVEFLVSFYNNEISEKSEIFDDQFSVERPDGSNFTLKIRSTKLEDSAMYFCASSSHRAPYEQYFGPGTRLTVT.

This clonotype was counted at least ten times. The chain couples TRBV20-1 to TRBJ2-7; D gene unclear. The V and J ends lost 2 bases and 6 bases respectively, with 20 bases between them. Germline CDR1 is DFQATT and CDR2 is SNEGSKA (reference sequence). The CDR3 contains 15 residues. CDR3 sequence (DNA): TGCAGTGCTAGACCCTATACTATAGATTTTGGCGAGCAGTACTTC. Protein: CSARPYTIDFGEQYF.

This clonotype was counted a few times. The chain recombines TRBV5-1 with TRBJ2-2; maybe TRBD1 (5 bases). Germline V gene sequence: CDR1 SGHRS, CDR2 YFSETQ. This CDR3 has 13 residues. The ends were cut back, 2 bases at V and 5 bases at J, with 7 bases in the middle. Here the CDR3 DNA reads TGCGCCAGCAGCTTCAAGGGGACCGGGGAGCTGTTTTTT. This sequence encodes CASSFKGTGELFF.

This clonotype has at least ten counts. This chain uses TRBV28 with TRBJ2-5, with D uncertain. V was shortened by 6 bases and J by 5 bases, with 16 bases between the two germline ends. The CDR3 runs to 14 residues. CDR1 and CDR2 (germline): MDHEN, SYDVKM. The CDR3 nucleotides are TGTGCCAGCAGGGCCCCTGATCTGATGGAGACCCAGTACTTC. The encoded protein is CASRAPDLMETQYF.

Only one count was recorded for this clonotype. A read error may be the cause here, since a much bigger clone is one base away. The chain employs TRBV20-1 and TRBJ1-1; D gene uncertain. The CDR3 runs to 15 residues. CDR1 and CDR2 (germline): DFQATT, SNEGSKA (reference sequence). CDR3 bases: TGCACTGCTAGAGATGCTAGGACTGCGAACACTGAAGCTTTCTTT. It is translated as CTARDARTANTEAFF.

This clonotype has only a few counts. The V call is TRBV27, the J call TRBJ1-6; D is possibly TRBD1 (5 bases). Deletions cut 6 bases from V and 9 bases from J, with 15 bases between. CDR1 is MNHEY, CDR2 SMNVEV, per germline (reference sequence). This CDR3 has 14 residues. The CDR3 loop reads CASSRLGGSSPLHF. The CDR3 bases are TGTGCCAGCAGCCGATTGGGGGGGTCTTCACCCCTCCACTTT.

V usage is TRBV6-1 and J usage is TRBJ2-5, with 11 positions matching TRBD2. Germline V gene data show CDR1 as MNHNS and CDR2 as SASEGT. The junction had 16 bases not matched to a gene; V was cut back by 6 bases and J by 1 base. This CDR3 contains 19 residues. CDR3 sequence (DNA): TGTGCCAGCAGCAAGAGATATCTAGCGGGAGGCGGGCTCCAAGAGACCCAGTACTTC. It encodes CASSKRYLAGGGLQETQYF.

This clonotype occurred many times. The V gene is TRBV28, the J gene TRBJ1-1; the match to TRBD1 covers 10 bases. With V trimmed by 5 bases and J by 4 bases, 7 bases remained unmatched. This CDR3 is 15 amino acids long. Germline V gives CDR1 MDHEN, CDR2 SYDVKM. CDR3 residues: CASSPLRTGGTEAFF. In nucleotides, the CDR3 is TGTGCCAGCAGTCCCCTACGGACAGGGGGCACTGAAGCTTTCTTT.

This clonotype was seen a few times. The chain recombines TRBV7-2 with TRBJ2-2; 10 bases map to TRBD2. The CDR3 sequence is 19 residues long. V lost 2 bases and J lost 3; bases outside the gene matches: 12. Looked up from germline, CDR1 is SGHTA and CDR2 is FQGNSA. CDR3 protein: CASSLRVGELAGDTGELFF. CDR3 bases: TGTGCCAGCAGCTTAAGGGTCGGTGAGCTAGCGGGAGACACCGGGGAGCTGTTTTTT.